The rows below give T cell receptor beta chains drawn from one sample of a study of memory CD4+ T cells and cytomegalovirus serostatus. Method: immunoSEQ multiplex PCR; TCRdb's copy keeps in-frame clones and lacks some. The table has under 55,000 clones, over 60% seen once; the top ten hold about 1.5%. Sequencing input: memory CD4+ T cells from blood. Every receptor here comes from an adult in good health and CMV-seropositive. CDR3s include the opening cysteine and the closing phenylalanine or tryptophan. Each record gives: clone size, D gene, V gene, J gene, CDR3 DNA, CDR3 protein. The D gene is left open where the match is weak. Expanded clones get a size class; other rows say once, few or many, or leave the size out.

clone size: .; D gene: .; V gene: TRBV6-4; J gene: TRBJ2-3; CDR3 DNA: TGTGCCAGCAGTGAGAGGGTAGCCGGTTTAGATACGCAGTATTTT; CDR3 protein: CASSERVAGLDTQYF
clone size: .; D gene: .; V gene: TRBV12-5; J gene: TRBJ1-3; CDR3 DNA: TGTGCTAGTGGCCAGGAGTCATGGGGAAACACCATATATTTT; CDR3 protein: CASGQESWGNTIYF
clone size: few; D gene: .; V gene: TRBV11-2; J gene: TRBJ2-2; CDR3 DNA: TGTGCCAGCAGCTTCCGAGGGGGCACCGGGGAGCTGTTTTTT; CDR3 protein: CASSFRGGTGELFF
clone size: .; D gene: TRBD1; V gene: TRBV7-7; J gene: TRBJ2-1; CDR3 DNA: TGTGCTAGCAGCCGAGACAGGGGCTACAATGAGCAGTTCTTC; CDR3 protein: CASSRDRGYNEQFF
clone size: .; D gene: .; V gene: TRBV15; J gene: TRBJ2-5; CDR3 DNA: TGTGCCACCAGCAGAGAGGGTCCGGAGACCCAGTACTTC; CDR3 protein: CATSREGPETQYF
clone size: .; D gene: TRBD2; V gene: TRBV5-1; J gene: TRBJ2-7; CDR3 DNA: TGCGCCAGCAGCTCCCTATTCCTAGCGGGAGAGTCCTACGAGCAGTACTTC; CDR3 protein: CASSSLFLAGESYEQYF
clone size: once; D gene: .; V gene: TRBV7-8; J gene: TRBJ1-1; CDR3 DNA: TGTGCCAGCAGCTTGGCCGAAATCTCTGAAGCTTTCTTT; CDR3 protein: CASSLAEISEAFF
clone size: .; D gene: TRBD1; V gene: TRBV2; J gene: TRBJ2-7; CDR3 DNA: TGTGCCAGCACACCGGACAGGGGTTACGAGCAGTACTTC; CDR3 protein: CASTPDRGYEQYF
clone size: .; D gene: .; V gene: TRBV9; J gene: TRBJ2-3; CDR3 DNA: TGTGCCAGCAGCGTCGGACCCGTAGCGCCAACCCGCACAGATACGCAGTATTTT; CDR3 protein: CASSVGPVAPTRTDTQYF
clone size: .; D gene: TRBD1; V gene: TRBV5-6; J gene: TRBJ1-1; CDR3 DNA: TGTGCCAGCAGCTCAAGACAGGGGGCGACCACTGAAGCTTTCTTT; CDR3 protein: CASSSRQGATTEAFF
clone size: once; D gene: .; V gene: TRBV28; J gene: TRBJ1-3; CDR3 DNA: TGTGCCAGCAGCGTCCGGGGTTCTGGAAACACCATATATTTT; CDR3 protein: CASSVRGSGNTIYF
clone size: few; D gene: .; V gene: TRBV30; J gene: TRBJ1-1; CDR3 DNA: TGTGCCTGGAGTGAAGGGGGGAACACTGAAGCTTTCTTT; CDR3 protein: CAWSEGGNTEAFF
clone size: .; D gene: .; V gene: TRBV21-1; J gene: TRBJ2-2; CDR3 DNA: TGTGCCAGCAGCCCAAGCCCCGGGACCAGAAACACCGGGGAGCTGTTTTTT; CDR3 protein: CASSPSPGTRNTGELFF
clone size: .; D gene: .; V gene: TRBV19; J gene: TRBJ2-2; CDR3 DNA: TGTGCCAGTAGGGGGTCAGGGCGGAACACCGGGGAGCTGTTTTTT; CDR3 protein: CASRGSGRNTGELFF
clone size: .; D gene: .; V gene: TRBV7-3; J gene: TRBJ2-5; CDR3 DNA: TGTGCCAGCAGTCGGGACCACCAAGAGACCCAGTACTTC; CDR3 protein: CASSRDHQETQYF
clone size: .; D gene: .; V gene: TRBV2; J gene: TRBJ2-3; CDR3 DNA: TGTGCCAGCGGGCAGACCACAGATACGCAGTATTTT; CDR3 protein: CASGQTTDTQYF
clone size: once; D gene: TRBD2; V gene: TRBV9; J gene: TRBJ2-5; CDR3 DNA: TGTGCCAGCAGCATCGCATCGGACGGGGGGTTGGGGACCCAGTACTTC; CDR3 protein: CASSIASDGGLGTQYF
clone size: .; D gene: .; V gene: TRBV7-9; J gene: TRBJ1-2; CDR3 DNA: TGTGCCAGCAGCTTAGGTCTCGGGACTAACTATGGCTACACCTTC; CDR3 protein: CASSLGLGTNYGYTF
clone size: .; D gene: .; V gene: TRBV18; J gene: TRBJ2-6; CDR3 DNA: TGTGCCAGCTCACAAGACAGGTCTGGGGCCAACGTCCTGACTTTC; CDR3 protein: CASSQDRSGANVLTF
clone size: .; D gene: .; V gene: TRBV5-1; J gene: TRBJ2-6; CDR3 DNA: TGCGCCAGCAGTCTCCAGGGGCTGGCTGGGGCCAACGTCCTGACTTTC; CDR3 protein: CASSLQGLAGANVLTF
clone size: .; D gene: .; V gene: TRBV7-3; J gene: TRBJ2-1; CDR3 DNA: TGTGCCAGCAGCTTCGATAGCGGAGCTAGCTCCTACAATGAGCAGTTCTTC; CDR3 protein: CASSFDSGASSYNEQFF
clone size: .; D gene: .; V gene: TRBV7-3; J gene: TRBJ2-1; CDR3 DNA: TGTGCCAGCAGCTTAGGGTGGGGAGGCAATGAGCAGTTCTTC; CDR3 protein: CASSLGWGGNEQFF
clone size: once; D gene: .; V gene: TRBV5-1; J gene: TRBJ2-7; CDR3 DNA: TGCGCCAGAAAACTGCGGAGGGGCGACGAGCAGTACTTC; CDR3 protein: CARKLRRGDEQYF
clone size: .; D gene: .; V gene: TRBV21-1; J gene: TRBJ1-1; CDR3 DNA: TGTGCCAGCATGGGACGGATCAACACTGAAGCTTTCTTT; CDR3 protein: CASMGRINTEAFF
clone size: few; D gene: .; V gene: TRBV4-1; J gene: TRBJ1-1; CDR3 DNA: TGCGCCAGCAGCCAAAAGACAGGCTCCCTTATGAACACTGAAGCTTTCTTT; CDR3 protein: CASSQKTGSLMNTEAFF
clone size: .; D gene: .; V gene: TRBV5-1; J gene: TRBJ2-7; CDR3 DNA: TGCGCCAGCAGTATTTCCCTCTCCTACGAGCAGTACTTC; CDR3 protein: CASSISLSYEQYF
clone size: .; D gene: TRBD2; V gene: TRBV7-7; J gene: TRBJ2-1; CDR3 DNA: TGTGCTAGCAGCCCCTCGGGGGGTCGTGAGCAGTTCTTC; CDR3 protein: CASSPSGGREQFF
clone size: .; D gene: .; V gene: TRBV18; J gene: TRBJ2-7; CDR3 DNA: TGTGCCAGCTCACCATCCCCCGGGAGTCTCTACGAGCAGTACTTC; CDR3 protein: CASSPSPGSLYEQYF
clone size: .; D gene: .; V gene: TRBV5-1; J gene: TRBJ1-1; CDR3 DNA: TGCGCCAGCAGCCCGGACGGGAACACTGAAGCTTTCTTT; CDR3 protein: CASSPDGNTEAFF
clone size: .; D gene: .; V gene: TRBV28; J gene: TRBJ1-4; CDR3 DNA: TGTGCCGCCGGGCGGGGGACCGGGACGTTACTGTTTTTT; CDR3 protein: CAAGRGTGTLLFF
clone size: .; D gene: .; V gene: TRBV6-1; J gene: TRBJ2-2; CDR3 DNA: TGTGCCAGCAGTGAAGTAGGGACCGGGGAGCTGTTTTTT; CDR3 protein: CASSEVGTGELFF
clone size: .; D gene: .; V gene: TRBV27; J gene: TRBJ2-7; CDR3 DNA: TGTGCCAGCAGAGATACCGGGCTTGCCTACGAGCAGTACTTC; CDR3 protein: CASRDTGLAYEQYF
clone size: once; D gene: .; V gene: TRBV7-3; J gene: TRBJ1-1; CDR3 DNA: TGTGCCAGCAGCTTAACCCCGAACACTGAAGCTTTCTTT; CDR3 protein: CASSLTPNTEAFF
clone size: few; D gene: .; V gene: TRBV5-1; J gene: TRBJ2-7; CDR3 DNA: TGCGCCAGCAGAGGGACTTCGGCATCCTACGAGCAGTACTTC; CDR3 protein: CASRGTSASYEQYF
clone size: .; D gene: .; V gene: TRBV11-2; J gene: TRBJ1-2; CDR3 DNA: TGTGCCAGCAGCTTAGGGGACGGAGCCTATGGCTACACCTTC; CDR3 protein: CASSLGDGAYGYTF
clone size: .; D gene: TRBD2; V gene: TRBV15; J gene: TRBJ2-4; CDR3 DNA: TGTGCCACCAGCAGAGAGATGGCGGGGGGCCAATTACTAGCCAAAAACATTCAGTACTTC; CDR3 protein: CATSREMAGGQLLAKNIQYF
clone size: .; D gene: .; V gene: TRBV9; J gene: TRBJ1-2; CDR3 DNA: TGTGCCAGCAGCGGACAGGTAACGAATGGCTACACCTTC; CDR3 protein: CASSGQVTNGYTF
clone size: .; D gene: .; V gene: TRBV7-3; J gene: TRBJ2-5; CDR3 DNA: TGTGCCAGCAGCCGCGAGTTAGGGCCTTCAGGACAGTACTTC; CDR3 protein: CASSRELGPSGQYF
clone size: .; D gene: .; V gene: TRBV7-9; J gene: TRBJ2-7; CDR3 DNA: TGTGCCAGCGGTGGACGGAGCTACGAGCAGTACTTC; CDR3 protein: CASGGRSYEQYF
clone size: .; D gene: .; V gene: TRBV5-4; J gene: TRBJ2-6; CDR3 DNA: TGTGCCAGCAGCCCCGGGGGCGGGTACGCCTCTGGGGCCAACGTCCTGACTTTC; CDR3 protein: CASSPGGGYASGANVLTF
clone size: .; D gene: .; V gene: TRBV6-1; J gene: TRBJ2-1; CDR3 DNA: TGTGCCAGCAGTGAGAGGCAGAGCTCCTACAATGAGCAGTTCTTC; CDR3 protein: CASSERQSSYNEQFF
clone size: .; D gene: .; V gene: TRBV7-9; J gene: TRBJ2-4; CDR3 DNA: TGTGCCAGCGAATTTCAAAACATTCAGTACTTC; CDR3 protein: CASEFQNIQYF
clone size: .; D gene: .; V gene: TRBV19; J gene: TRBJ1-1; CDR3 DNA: TGTGCCAGTAGTTTTCGGGGAAACACTGAAGCTTTCTTT; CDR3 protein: CASSFRGNTEAFF
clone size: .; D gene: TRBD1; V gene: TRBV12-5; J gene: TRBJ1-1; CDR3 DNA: TGTGCTAGTGGTTTCGGACAGGGGATGGCTTTCTTT; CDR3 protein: CASGFGQGMAFF
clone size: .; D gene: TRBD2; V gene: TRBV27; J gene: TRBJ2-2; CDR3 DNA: TGTGCCAGCAGTTTAGTAAGGGACCCGGGGGGCACCGGGGAGCTGTTTTTT; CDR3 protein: CASSLVRDPGGTGELFF
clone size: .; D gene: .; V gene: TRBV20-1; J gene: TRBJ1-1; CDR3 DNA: TGCAGTTTGCAACAGTTCACTGAAGCTTTCTTT; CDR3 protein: CSLQQFTEAFF
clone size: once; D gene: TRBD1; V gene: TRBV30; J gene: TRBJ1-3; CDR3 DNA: TGTGCCTGGAGCCGGACAGGCTCTGGAAACACCATATATTTT; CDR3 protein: CAWSRTGSGNTIYF